The following is a T cell receptor beta chain sequence with its context. Its antigen is not known. The naive CD8 population came from CD45RO-negative cells selected for CCR7, without terminally differentiated effector memory CD45RA+ cells. The source of the sample is a study of shared clonotypes between healthy human individuals. The wider study: Each donor contributed plates that comprised three CD4 naive, three CD4 memory, two CD8 naive and one CD8 memory. Whole-study findings and limits: Against clonotypes common to all four donors, non-shared ones had lower generation probabilities. The study's rarefaction showed incomplete sorted-subset sequencing despite large depth. A handful of donors shared about 4.5% of their naive CD4 clonotypes.

Clones were read by immunoSEQ multiplex PCR, and TCRdb kept only the in-frame ones, dropping some. The table lists 1.5 million to 2.5 million clones, about 95% of them singletons. CDR1 MNHEY and CDR2 SVGAGI come from the germline V gene. The CDR3 has 12 residues. V lost 2 bases and J lost 6, with 8 bases in between. The source material was naive CD8+ T cells sorted from blood. The J gene is TRBJ2-7, the V gene TRBV6-5; possible D gene TRBD2, 6 bases. The TCR comes from a man between 18 and 35 years old in good health. CDR3 nucleotides: TGTGCCAGCAGTTACATGGGGGGCGAGCAGTACTTC. Amino acids: CASSYMGGEQYF.